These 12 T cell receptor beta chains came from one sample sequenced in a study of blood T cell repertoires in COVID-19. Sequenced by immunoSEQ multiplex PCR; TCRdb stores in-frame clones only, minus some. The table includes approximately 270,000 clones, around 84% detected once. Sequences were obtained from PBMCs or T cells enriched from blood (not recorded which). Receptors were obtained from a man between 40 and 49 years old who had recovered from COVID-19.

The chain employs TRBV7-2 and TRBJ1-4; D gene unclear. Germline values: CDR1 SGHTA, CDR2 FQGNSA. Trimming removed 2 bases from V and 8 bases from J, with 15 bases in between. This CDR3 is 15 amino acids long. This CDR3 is CASSLNPGFSEKLFF. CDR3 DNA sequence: TGTGCCAGCAGCTTAAACCCTGGCTTTTCGGAAAAACTGTTTTTT.

The CDR3 coding sequence is TGTGCCAGCAGCCAGACAGGGGAAGGGCCCCAGCATTTT. It specifies CASSQTGEGPQHF. The chain uses TRBV7-8 and TRBJ1-5; 8 bases line up with TRBD1. J was trimmed by 9 bases and V by 5 bases; bases with no gene match: 6. The germline gives CDR1 SGHVS, CDR2 FQNEAQ. The CDR3 loop spans 13 amino acids.

The CDR3 DNA sequence: TGTGCCAGCAGTACCCTTCCGGGACAGGGGGATGAAAAACTGTTTTTT. Translated: CASSTLPGQGDEKLFF. The chain couples TRBV27 to TRBJ1-4, with 11 bases aligning to TRBD1. CDR3 length: 16 amino acids. After removal of 5 bases from V and 6 bases from J, the junction contained 8 bases not matched to a gene. Per germline, CDR1 MNHEY and CDR2 SMNVEV (reference sequence).

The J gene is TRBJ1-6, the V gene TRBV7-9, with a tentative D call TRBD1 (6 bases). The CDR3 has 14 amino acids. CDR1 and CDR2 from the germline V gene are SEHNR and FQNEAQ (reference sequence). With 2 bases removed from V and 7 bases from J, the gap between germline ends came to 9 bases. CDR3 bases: TGTGCCAGCAGCTTATCAGGGGAAAATTCACCCCTCCACTTT. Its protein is CASSLSGENSPLHF.

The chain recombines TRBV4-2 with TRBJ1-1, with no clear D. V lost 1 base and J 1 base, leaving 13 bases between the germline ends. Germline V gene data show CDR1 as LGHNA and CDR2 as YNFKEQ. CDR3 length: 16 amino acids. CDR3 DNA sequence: TGTGCCAGCAGCCAAGTCCTGCGGATAAGGAACACTGAAGCTTTCTTT. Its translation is CASSQVLRIRNTEAFF.

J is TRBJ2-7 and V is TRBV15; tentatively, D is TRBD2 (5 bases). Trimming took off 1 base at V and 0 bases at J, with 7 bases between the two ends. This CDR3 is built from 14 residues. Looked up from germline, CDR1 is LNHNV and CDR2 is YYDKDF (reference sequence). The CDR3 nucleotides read TGTGCCACCAGCAGAGTTGGGAGCTCCTACGAGCAGTACTTC. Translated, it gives CATSRVGSSYEQYF.

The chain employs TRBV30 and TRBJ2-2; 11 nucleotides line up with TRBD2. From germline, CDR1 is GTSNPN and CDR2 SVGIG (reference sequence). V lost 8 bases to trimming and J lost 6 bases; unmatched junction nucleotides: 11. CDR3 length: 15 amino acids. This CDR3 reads CAGPRSGGAAGELFF. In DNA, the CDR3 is TGTGCCGGCCCTCGTAGCGGGGGGGCGGCCGGGGAGCTGTTTTTT.

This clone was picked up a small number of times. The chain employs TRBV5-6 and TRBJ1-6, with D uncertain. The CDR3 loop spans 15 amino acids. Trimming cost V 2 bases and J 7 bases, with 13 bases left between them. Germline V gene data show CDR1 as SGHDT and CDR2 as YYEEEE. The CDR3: CASSFLRGGNSPLHF. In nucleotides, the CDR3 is TGTGCCAGCAGCTTCCTCCGGGGTGGGAATTCACCCCTCCACTTT.

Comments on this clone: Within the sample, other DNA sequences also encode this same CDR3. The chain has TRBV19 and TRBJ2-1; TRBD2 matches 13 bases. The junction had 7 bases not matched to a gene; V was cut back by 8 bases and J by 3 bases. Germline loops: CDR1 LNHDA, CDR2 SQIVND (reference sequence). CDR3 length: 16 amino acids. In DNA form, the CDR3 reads TGTGCCAGTCGCCGACTAGCGGGAGGAAGCTACAATGAGCAGTTCTTC. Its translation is CASRRLAGGSYNEQFF.

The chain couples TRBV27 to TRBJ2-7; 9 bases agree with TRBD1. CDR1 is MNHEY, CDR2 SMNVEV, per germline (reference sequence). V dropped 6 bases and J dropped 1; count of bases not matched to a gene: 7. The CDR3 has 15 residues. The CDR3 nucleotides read TGTGCCAGCAGCTCTGGGACAGGGACATCCTACGAGCAGTACTTC. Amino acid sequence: CASSSGTGTSYEQYF.

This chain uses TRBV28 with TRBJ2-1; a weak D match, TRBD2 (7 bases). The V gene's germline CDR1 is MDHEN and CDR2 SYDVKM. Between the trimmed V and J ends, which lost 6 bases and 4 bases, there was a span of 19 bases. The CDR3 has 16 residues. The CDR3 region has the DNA TGTGCCAGCAGGGGAGGGGGGAGAGTCCTTTACAATGAGCAGTTCTTC. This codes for CASRGGGRVLYNEQFF.

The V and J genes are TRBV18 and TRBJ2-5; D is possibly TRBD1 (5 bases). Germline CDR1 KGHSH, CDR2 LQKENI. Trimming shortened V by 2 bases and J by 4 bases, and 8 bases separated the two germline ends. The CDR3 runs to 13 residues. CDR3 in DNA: TGTGCCAGCTCACCAAGGGGCGCAGAGACCCAGTACTTC. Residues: CASSPRGAETQYF.